A single sample is the source of the 9 T cell receptor beta chains below, sequenced in a study of cytomegalovirus exposure and HLA in healthy donors. PCR primers comprised 60 Vbeta and 13 Jbeta primers. The repertoire was sequenced with immunoSEQ multiplex PCR; TCRdb's copy has only in-frame clones and lacks some. The sample contains around 130,000 clones, about three quarters of which appear only once. Sequencing input: PBMCs. Every receptor here comes from a human donor in good health.

The J gene is TRBJ2-5, the V gene TRBV11-2; D gene ambiguous. Germline lookup yields CDR1 SGHAT and CDR2 FQNNGV. The CDR3 runs to 13 residues. The germline V and J ends were trimmed by 1 base and 5 bases, with 8 bases remaining between them. The CDR3 DNA sequence: TGTGCCAGCAGCTTAGTAGCTTGGGAGACCCAGTACTTC. It encodes CASSLVAWETQYF.

This sequence joins TRBV5-1 and TRBJ1-5; D is possibly TRBD1 (6 bases). This CDR3 region has 17 residues. V was cut by 0 bases and J by 1 base, with 14 bases left in between. Germline V gives CDR1 SGHRS, CDR2 YFSETQ. The CDR3 protein is CASSLAGPGQSNQPQHF. CDR3 in DNA: TGCGCCAGCAGCTTGGCCGGACCGGGACAAAGCAATCAGCCCCAGCATTTT.

The chain recombines TRBV4-2 with TRBJ1-2; D ambiguous. The V end was cut by 5 bases, the J end by 2 bases, with 12 bases between. This CDR3 is 14 amino acids long. CDR1 and CDR2 from the germline V gene are LGHNA and YNFKEQ. The CDR3 coding sequence is TGTGCCAGCAGCACGAACTGGGAGAACTATGGCTACACCTTC. Its protein is CASSTNWENYGYTF.

DNA of the CDR3: TGTGCCAGCAGCTTAAGCATCGGGACTGAAGCTTTCTTT. It specifies CASSLSIGTEAFF. The V call is TRBV7-9, the J call TRBJ1-1; D not resolved. In germline, CDR1 is SEHNR, CDR2 FQNEAQ (reference sequence). V was shortened by 2 bases and J by 5 bases, with 9 bases between the two germline ends. CDR3 length: 13 residues.

The chain joins TRBV18 to TRBJ2-1; D is uncertain. Germline CDR1 reads KGHSH; CDR2 reads LQKENI. This CDR3 has 15 amino acids. V was shortened by 1 base and J by 8 bases, with 15 bases between the two germline ends. This CDR3 reads CASSPHQYGGDEQFF. DNA for the CDR3: TGTGCCAGCTCACCACATCAGTATGGCGGCGATGAGCAGTTCTTC. The complete variable domain, with remaining parts taken from reference TRBV18 and TRBJ2-1, reads NAGVMQNPRHLVRRRGQEARLRCSPMKGHSHVYWYRQLPEEGLKFMVYLQKENIIDESGMPKERFSAEFPKEGPSILRIQQVVRGDSAAYFCASSPHQYGGDEQFFGPGTRLTVL.

V is TRBV7-2 and J is TRBJ2-7; TRBD1 matches 8 bases. This CDR3 spans 14 amino acids. The V gene's germline CDR1 is SGHTA and CDR2 FQGNSA. V shed 6 bases and J 5 bases; nucleotides not matched to a gene: 9. CDR3 coding DNA: TGTGCCAGCAGGCAGACAGGGGTCCGCCACGAGCAGTACTTC. Its protein product is CASRQTGVRHEQYF. Full variable domain (rest looked up from reference TRBV7-2 and TRBJ2-7): GAGVSQSPSNKVTEKGKDVELRCDPISGHTALYWYRQSLGQGLEFLIYFQGNSAPDKSGLPSDRFSAERTGGSVSTLTIQRTQQEDSAVYLCASRQTGVRHEQYFGPGTRLTVT.

The CDR3 nucleotides read TGTGCCAGCAGCCCACTAGCGGGGGAGACCGGGGAGCTGTTTTTT. This sequence encodes CASSPLAGETGELFF. This chain joins TRBV7-6 and TRBJ2-2; 11 nucleotides align to TRBD2. V lost 5 bases to trimming and J lost 5 bases; unmatched junction nucleotides: 4. Germline V gives CDR1 SGHVS, CDR2 FNYEAQ. The CDR3 has 15 amino acids. Filled out from reference TRBV7-6 and TRBJ2-2, the complete variable domain reads GAGVSQSPRYKVTKRGQDVALRCDPISGHVSLYWYRQALGQGPEFLTYFNYEAQQDKSGLPNDRFSAERPEGSISTLTIQRTEQRDSAMYRCASSPLAGETGELFFGEGSRLTVL.

The gene calls are TRBV9 and TRBJ2-3, with D perhaps TRBD2 (6 bases). The CDR3 has 16 amino acids. CDR1 is SGDLS, CDR2 YYNGEE, per germline. V was shortened by 3 bases and J by 2 bases, with 16 bases between the two germline ends. Here the CDR3 DNA reads TGTGCCAGCAGCGACCTTGGGGCGGGGCTCACAGATACGCAGTATTTT. Translation: CASSDLGAGLTDTQYF.

This chain joins TRBV19 and TRBJ1-1; no definite D call. CDR1 is LNHDA, CDR2 SQIVND, per germline (reference sequence). The V end lost 1 base, the J end lost 5 bases, and 11 bases lay between the germline ends. The CDR3 is 14 residues long. CDR3 amino acids: CASSIGLGGTEAFF. In nucleotides, the CDR3 is TGTGCCAGTAGTATAGGGCTCGGAGGGACTGAAGCTTTCTTT.